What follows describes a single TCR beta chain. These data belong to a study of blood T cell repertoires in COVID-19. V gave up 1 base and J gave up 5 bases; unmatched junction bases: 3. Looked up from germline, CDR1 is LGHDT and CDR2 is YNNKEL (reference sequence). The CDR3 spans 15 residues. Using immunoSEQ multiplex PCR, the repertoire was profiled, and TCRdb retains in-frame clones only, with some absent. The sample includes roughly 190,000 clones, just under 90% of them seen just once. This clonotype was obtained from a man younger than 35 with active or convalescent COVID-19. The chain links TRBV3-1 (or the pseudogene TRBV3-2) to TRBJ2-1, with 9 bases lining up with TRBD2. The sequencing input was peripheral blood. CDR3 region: CASSQVAGVDNEQFF. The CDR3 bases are TGTGCCAGCAGCCAAGTAGCGGGGGTTGACAATGAGCAGTTCTTC.